This entry lists 19 T cell receptor beta chains sequenced from one sample in a study of blood T cells in healthy people across ages. Primed by a sample-barcoded 5' primer and a J-beta primer mix, a second PCR proceeded for about 7 to 12 cycles. TCRdb itself ran the 5' RACE reads through MiXCR, one entry per CDR3 protein. Of 750,000 to 850,000 distinct CDR3 sequences in the sample, 20% to 25% were seen once. This same sample was also part of a study on T cells of mothers and their children.

Material for sequencing was blood. These receptors were obtained from a boy younger than 18 in good health.

The chain has TRBV5-1 and TRBJ2-5, with 10 bases matching TRBD1. Near its end, the DNA agrees better with TRBJ2-7, so the J call may be wrong. This CDR3 is 15 amino acids long. CDR1 is SGHRS and CDR2 is YFSETQ in the germline V gene. The CDR3 DNA reads TGCGCCAGCAGTATTGGGACAGGGGACTACTACGAGCAGTACTTC. Translating it yields CASSIGTGDYYEQYF.

The gene calls are TRBV12-3 or TRBV12-4 and TRBJ2-7, with TRBD1 as a possible D gene (5 bases). CDR3 length: 14 residues. V was cut by 3 bases and J by 2 bases, with 11 bases left in between. The CDR3 sequence is CASSFQGTTYEQYF. In DNA, the CDR3 is TGTGCCAGCAGTTTCCAGGGCACTACCTACGAGCAGTACTTC.

This clonotype was detected only a few times. The genes are TRBV5-1 and TRBJ2-4; 8 bases agree with TRBD1. This CDR3 contains 15 residues. Germline V gives CDR1 SGHRS, CDR2 YFSETQ. J gave up 9 bases and V 3 bases, and 11 bases lay outside the gene matches. The CDR3 nucleotides read TGCGCCAGCAGCTCGCCGACAGGGGCAACGGGCATTCAGTACTTC. Amino acids: CASSSPTGATGIQYF.

The V and J genes are TRBV4-3 and TRBJ2-5; D gene ambiguous. With 0 bases removed from V and 5 bases from J, the gap between germline ends came to 13 bases. The CDR3 runs 15 residues. CDR1 and CDR2 (germline): LGHNA, YSLEER. The CDR3 bases are TGCGCCAGCAGCCAAGAAAATGGGCGCCGGGAGACCCAGTACTTC. The encoded protein is CASSQENGRRETQYF.

The gene calls are TRBV4-3 and TRBJ2-3, with D tentatively TRBD2 (6 bases). The germline CDR1 and CDR2 sequences are LGHNA and YSLEER. The V and J ends lost 0 bases and 2 bases respectively, with 12 bases between them. The CDR3 totals 16 residues. CDR3 in amino acids: CASSQDWGGNTDTQYF. The CDR3 region has the DNA TGCGCCAGCAGCCAAGATTGGGGCGGGAACACAGATACGCAGTATTTT.

This clonotype was counted only a few times. The V call is TRBV7-9, the J call TRBJ1-1; 8 bases agree with TRBD1. There are 10 residues in the CDR3. The germline V gene encodes CDR1 SEHNR and CDR2 FQNEAQ (reference sequence). CDR3 sequence: CVLDRGEAFF. The CDR3 coding sequence is TGTGTCCTCGACAGGGGTGAAGCTTTCTTT.

CDR3 coding DNA: TGCAGCGTTATATTAGCGGGAGGGCCAGATACGCAGTATTTT. It encodes CSVILAGGPDTQYF. J is TRBJ2-3 and V is TRBV29-1; 11 positions match TRBD2. The CDR3 is 14 amino acids. The V gene's germline CDR1 is SQVTM and CDR2 ANQGSEA. V lost 5 bases, J lost 4 bases, and 5 bases stayed unmatched.

The chain uses TRBV5-6 and TRBJ1-6; no clear D gene. Germline assignment: CDR1 SGHDT and CDR2 YYEEEE. V was trimmed by 5 bases and J by 4 bases, leaving 10 bases between them. This CDR3 region has 14 residues. CDR3 sequence (DNA): TGTGCCAGCAGGGATGGGATTTATAATTCACCCCTCCACTTT. It is translated as CASRDGIYNSPLHF.

This chain's CDR3 is CASTRGVGQYF. The CDR3 DNA follows: TGTGCCAGCACTAGGGGCGTCGGGCAGTACTTC. J is TRBJ2-7 and V is TRBV12-3 or TRBV12-4; possibly TRBD1 for D (5 bases). With 7 bases removed from V and 9 bases from J, the gap between germline ends came to 13 bases. The CDR3 contains 11 residues.

This clonotype was counted only a few times. V usage is TRBV27 and J usage is TRBJ2-5; D call uncertain. The last part of the DNA fits TRBJ2-7 better; the J call may be wrong. This CDR3 has 12 residues. Germline CDR1 MNHEY, CDR2 SMNVEV (reference sequence). This chain's CDR3 is CASGFEHYEQYF. As DNA, the CDR3 is TGTGCCAGCGGGTTTGAGCACTACGAGCAGTACTTC.

There are a few counts of this clonotype. The rearrangement joins TRBV2 to TRBJ2-7, with D uncertain. This CDR3 is built from 15 residues. V was cut by 3 bases and J by 0 bases, with 12 bases left in between. Germline CDR1 and CDR2: SNHLY and FYNNEI. The CDR3 here is CASSDLGLDSYEQYF. CDR3 nucleotides: TGTGCCAGCAGTGATCTAGGCCTAGACTCCTACGAGCAGTACTTC.

This chain uses TRBV18 with TRBJ1-3; D gene uncertain. The CDR3 runs 13 residues. V lost 3 bases to trimming and J lost 7 bases, with 10 bases between them. Germline V gene sequence: CDR1 KGHSH, CDR2 LQKENI. For the CDR3, the DNA is TGTGCCAGCTCACCTGGATGGTGGAACACCATATATTTT. Protein product: CASSPGWWNTIYF.

The V gene is TRBV4-1, the J gene TRBJ2-3; TRBD1 might be the D (5 bases). The V gene's germline CDR1 is MGHRA and CDR2 YSYEKL. V dropped 1 base and J dropped 1 base, with 9 bases sitting between them. There are 15 residues in the CDR3. CDR3 sequence: CASSQVVRGTDTQYF. In DNA form, the CDR3 reads TGCGCCAGCAGCCAAGTTGTCAGGGGCACAGATACGCAGTATTTT.

This sequence joins TRBV4-1 and TRBJ2-1, with D unresolved. Per the germline V gene, CDR1 is MGHRA and CDR2 is YSYEKL. V lost 0 bases, J lost 2 bases, and 11 bases lay in between. This CDR3 region has 16 residues. The CDR3 DNA sequence: TGCGCCAGCAGCCAAGATGTGTCTGGAACCTACAATGAGCAGTTCTTC. This encodes CASSQDVSGTYNEQFF.

For the CDR3, the DNA is TGTGCCTGGAGTTATGGGGACAGGGGGCCATCGAACACTGAAGCTTTCTTT. Residues: CAWSYGDRGPSNTEAFF. V usage is TRBV30 and J usage is TRBJ1-1; 12 bases are a match to TRBD1. Germline CDR1 is GTSNPN and CDR2 is SVGIG (reference sequence). The V and J ends lost 2 bases and 1 base, in that order; junction bases with no gene match: 8. The CDR3 spans 17 residues. The full variable domain, with the rest looked up from reference TRBV30 and TRBJ1-1, is SQTIHQWPATLVQPVGSPLSLECTVEGTSNPNLYWYRQAAGRGLQLLFYSVGIGQISSEVPQNLSASRPQDRQFILSSKKLLLSDSGFYLCAWSYGDRGPSNTEAFFGQGTRLTVV.

This clonotype was picked up a small number of times. The genes are TRBV25-1 and TRBJ2-4; the match to TRBD1 covers 8 bases. The V gene end was trimmed by 2 bases and the J gene end by 7 bases; junction bases not matched to a gene: 7. CDR1 is MGHDK, CDR2 SYGVNS, per germline. This CDR3 spans 15 amino acids. CDR3 sequence (DNA): TGTGCCAGCAGTGAAGTCAGGGGGCAGTGGAACATTCAGTACTTC. It specifies CASSEVRGQWNIQYF.

The chain uses TRBV28 and TRBJ2-1; D unresolved. V was pared by 3 bases and J by 9 bases, with 9 bases between. This CDR3 has 12 amino acids. Germline V gene data show CDR1 as MDHEN and CDR2 as SYDVKM. The CDR3 sequence is CASSLWEGEQFF. The CDR3 coding sequence is TGTGCCAGCAGTTTGTGGGAAGGTGAGCAGTTCTTC.

The chain recombines TRBV3-1 with TRBJ1-6; no reliable D call. Germline assignment: CDR1 LGHDT and CDR2 YNNKEL (reference sequence). V lost 1 base, J lost 14 bases, and 15 bases lay in between. The length of the CDR3 is 14 residues. CDR3 sequence (DNA): TGTGCCAGCAGCCAAGGCAGGAATACCTTCACCCTCCACTTT. This translates into CASSQGRNTFTLHF.

V gene TRBV5-4 combines with J gene TRBJ2-6; no clear D. The CDR3 length is 15 residues. CDR1 is SGHNT, CDR2 YYREEE, per germline (reference sequence). Trimming stripped 0 bases from V and 4 bases from J, with 8 bases between. DNA for the CDR3: TGTGCCAGCAGCTTGGAAGGGATAGGGGCCAACGTCCTGACTTTC. Its translation is CASSLEGIGANVLTF.